This entry describes one T cell receptor (beta chain). The repertoire was sequenced with immunoSEQ multiplex PCR; TCRdb's copy has only in-frame clones and lacks some. The table records over 150,000 clones, about 80% of them present only once. These data belong to a study of blood T cell repertoires in COVID-19. Study-wide context: Samples representing acute and convalescent COVID-19 were sourced from the United States, Italy and Spain.

This CDR3 has 16 amino acids. Sequenced material: peripheral blood. The source is a human donor with acute or convalescent COVID-19. The donor label of this sample is uncertain. V is TRBV21-1 and J is TRBJ2-2; the D call of TRBD2 is as the table states it, not checked on the DNA. TRBV21-1 is a listed pseudogene. Here the CDR3 DNA reads TGTGCCAGCAGCAAAGGGAGGGATCGTGCCACCGGGGAGCTGTTTTTT. Translating it yields CASSKGRDRATGELFF.